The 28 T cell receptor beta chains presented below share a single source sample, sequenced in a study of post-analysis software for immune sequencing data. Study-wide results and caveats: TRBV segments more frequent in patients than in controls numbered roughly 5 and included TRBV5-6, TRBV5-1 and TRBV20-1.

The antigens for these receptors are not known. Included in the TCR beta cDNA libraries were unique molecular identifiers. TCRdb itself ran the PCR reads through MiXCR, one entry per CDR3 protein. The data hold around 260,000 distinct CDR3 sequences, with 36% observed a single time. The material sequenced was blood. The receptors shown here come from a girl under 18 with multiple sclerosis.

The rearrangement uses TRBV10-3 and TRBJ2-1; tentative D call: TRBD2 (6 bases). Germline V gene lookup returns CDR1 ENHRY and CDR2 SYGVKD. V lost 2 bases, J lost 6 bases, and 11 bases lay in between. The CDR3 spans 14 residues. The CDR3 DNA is TGTGCCATCAGTGAGGAGACTAGTTCCAATGAGCAGTTCTTC. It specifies CAISEETSSNEQFF.

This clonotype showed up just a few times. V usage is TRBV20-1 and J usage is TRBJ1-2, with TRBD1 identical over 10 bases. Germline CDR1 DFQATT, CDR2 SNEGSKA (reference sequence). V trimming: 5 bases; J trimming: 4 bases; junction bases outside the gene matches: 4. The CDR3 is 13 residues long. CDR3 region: CSARTGGGYGYTF. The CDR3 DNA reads TGCAGTGCTCGGACAGGGGGTGGCTATGGCTACACCTTC.

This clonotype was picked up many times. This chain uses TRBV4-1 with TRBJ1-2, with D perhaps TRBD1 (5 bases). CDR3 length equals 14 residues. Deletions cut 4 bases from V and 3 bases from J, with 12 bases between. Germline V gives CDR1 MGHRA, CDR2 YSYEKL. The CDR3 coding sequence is TGCGCCAGCAGCCTGGAGGGGCTAGACTATGGCTACACCTTC. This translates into CASSLEGLDYGYTF.

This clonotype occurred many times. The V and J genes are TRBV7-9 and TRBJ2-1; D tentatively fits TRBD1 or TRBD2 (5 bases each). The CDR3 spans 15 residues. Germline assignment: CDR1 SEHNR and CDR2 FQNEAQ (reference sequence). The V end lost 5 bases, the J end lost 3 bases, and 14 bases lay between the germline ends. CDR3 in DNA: TGTGCCAGCAGCACCGGGACCTGGAACTACAATGAGCAGTTCTTC. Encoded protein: CASSTGTWNYNEQFF.

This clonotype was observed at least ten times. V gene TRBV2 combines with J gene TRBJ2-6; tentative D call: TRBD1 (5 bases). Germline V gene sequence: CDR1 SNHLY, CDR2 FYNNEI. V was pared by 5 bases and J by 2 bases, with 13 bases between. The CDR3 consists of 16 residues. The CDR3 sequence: CASSRGTHPGANVLTF. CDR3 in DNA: TGTGCCAGCAGTAGGGGTACCCACCCTGGGGCCAACGTCCTGACTTTC.

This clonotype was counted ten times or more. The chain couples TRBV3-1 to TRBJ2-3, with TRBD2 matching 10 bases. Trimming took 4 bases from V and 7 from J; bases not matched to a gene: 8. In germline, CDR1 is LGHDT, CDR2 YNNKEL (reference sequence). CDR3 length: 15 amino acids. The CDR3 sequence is CASSRGLADPHTQYF. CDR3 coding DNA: TGTGCCAGCAGCCGTGGACTAGCGGACCCCCATACGCAGTATTTT.

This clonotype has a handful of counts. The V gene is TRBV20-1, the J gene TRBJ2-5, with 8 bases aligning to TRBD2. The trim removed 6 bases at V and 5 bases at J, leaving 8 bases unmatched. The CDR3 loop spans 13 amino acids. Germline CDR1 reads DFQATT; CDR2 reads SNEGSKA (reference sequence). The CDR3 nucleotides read TGCAGTGCAACCGGGACTAGAGGGGAGACCCAGTACTTC. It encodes CSATGTRGETQYF.

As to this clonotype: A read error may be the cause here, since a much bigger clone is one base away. The CDR3 bases are TGTGCCAGCAGCCTTAAGGCCTCCAATGGGCAGTTCTTC. It translates to CASSLKASNGQFF. J is TRBJ2-1 and V is TRBV11-3; D unclear. Germline loops: CDR1 SGHNT, CDR2 YENEEA. The CDR3 length is 13 residues.

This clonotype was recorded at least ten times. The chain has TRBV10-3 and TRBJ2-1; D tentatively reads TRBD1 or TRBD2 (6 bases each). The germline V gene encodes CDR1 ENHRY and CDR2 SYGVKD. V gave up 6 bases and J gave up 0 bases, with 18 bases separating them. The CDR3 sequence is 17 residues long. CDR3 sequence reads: CAIRREGGSSSYNEQFF. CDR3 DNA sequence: TGTGCCATCAGGAGGGAAGGGGGGTCGAGCTCCTACAATGAGCAGTTCTTC.

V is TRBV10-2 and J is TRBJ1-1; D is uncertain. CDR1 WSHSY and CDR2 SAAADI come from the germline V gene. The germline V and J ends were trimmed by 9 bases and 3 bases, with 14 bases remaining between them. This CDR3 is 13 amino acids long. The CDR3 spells CASSKSGHTEAFF. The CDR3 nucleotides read TGCGCCAGTTCGAAATCCGGTCACACTGAAGCTTTCTTT.

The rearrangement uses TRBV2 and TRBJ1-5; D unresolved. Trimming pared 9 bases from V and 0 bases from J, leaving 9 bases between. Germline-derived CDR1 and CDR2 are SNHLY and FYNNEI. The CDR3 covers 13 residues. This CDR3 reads CASRRDSNQPQHF. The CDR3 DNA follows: TGTGCCAGTAGGAGGGATAGCAATCAGCCCCAGCATTTT.

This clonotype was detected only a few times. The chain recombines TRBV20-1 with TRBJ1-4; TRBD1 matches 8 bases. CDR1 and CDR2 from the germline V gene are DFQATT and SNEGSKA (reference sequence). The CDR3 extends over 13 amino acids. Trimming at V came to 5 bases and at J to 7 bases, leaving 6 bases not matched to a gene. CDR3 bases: TGCAGTGCTTTACAGGGGGTTGGTGAAAAACTGTTTTTT. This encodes CSALQGVGEKLFF.

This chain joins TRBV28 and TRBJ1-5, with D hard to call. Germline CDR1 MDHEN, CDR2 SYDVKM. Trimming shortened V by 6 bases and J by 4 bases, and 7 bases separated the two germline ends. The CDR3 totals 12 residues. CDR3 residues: CASRYQNQPQHF. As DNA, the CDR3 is TGTGCCAGCAGGTATCAGAATCAGCCCCAGCATTTT.

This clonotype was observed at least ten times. In nucleotides, the CDR3 is TGTGCCACCTCCCCCGGCGTTGATGCCCATGGCTACACCTTC. This translates into CATSPGVDAHGYTF. V gene TRBV28 combines with J gene TRBJ1-2; D ambiguous. From germline, CDR1 is MDHEN and CDR2 SYDVKM. CDR3 size: 14 residues. The V gene lost 10 bases and the J gene lost 6 bases, with 21 bases spanning the gap.

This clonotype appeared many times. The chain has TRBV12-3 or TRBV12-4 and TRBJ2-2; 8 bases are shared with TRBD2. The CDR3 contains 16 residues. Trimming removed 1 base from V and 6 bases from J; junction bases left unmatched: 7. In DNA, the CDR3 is TGTGCCAGCAGTTTAGGACCGGGAGGGGTGGCCGGGGAGCTGTTTTTT. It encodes CASSLGPGGVAGELFF.

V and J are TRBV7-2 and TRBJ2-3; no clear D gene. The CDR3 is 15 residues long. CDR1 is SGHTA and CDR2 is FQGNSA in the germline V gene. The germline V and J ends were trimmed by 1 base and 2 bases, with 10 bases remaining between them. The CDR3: CASSLENYHTDTQYF. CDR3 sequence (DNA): TGTGCCAGCAGCTTAGAGAACTATCACACAGATACGCAGTATTTT.

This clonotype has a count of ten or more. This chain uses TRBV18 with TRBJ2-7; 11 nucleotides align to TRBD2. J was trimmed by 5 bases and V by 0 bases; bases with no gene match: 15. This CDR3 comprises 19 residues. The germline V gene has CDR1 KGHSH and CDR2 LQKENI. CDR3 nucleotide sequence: TGTGCCAGCTCACCACCAAAACTAGCGGGAGTCGAGCTGCTCCACGAGCAGTACTTC. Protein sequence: CASSPPKLAGVELLHEQYF. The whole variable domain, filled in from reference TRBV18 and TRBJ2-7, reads NAGVMQNPRHLVRRRGQEARLRCSPMKGHSHVYWYRQLPEEGLKFMVYLQKENIIDESGMPKERFSAEFPKEGPSILRIQQVVRGDSAAYFCASSPPKLAGVELLHEQYFGPGTRLTVT.

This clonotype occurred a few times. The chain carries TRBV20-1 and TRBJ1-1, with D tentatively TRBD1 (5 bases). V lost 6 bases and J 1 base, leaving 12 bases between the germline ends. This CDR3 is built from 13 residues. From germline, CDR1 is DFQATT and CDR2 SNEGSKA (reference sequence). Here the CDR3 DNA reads TGCAGTGCCCTCGGTGGGGGGAACACTGAAGCTTTCTTT. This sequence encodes CSALGGGNTEAFF.

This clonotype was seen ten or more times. CDR3 loop: CASSLAPGGARSPLHF. CDR3 nucleotides: TGTGCCAGCAGTTTAGCCCCGGGTGGGGCTAGATCACCCCTCCACTTT. The V gene is TRBV12-3 or TRBV12-4, the J gene TRBJ1-6; TRBD1 might be the D (5 bases). Trimming removed 0 bases from V and 10 bases from J, with 16 bases in between. The CDR3 runs 16 residues.

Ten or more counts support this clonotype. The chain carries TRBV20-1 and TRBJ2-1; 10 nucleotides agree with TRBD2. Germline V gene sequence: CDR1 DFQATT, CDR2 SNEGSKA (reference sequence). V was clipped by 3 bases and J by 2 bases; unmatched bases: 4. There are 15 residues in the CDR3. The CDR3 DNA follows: TGCAGTGCTAGCAATAGCGGGGGGCCCTACAATGAGCAGTTCTTC. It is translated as CSASNSGGPYNEQFF.

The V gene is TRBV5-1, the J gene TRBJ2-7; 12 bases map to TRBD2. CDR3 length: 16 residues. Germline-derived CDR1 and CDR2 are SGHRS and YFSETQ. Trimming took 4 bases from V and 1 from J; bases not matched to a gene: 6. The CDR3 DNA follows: TGCGCCAGCAGCCTAGCGGGAGGGTTAGCGTCCTACGAGCAGTACTTC. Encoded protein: CASSLAGGLASYEQYF.

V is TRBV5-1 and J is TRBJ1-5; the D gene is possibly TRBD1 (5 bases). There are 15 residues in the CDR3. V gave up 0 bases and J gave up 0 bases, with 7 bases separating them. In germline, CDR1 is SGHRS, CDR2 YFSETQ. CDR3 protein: CASSLGQSSNQPQHF. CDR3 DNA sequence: TGCGCCAGCAGCTTGGGACAGAGTAGCAATCAGCCCCAGCATTTT.

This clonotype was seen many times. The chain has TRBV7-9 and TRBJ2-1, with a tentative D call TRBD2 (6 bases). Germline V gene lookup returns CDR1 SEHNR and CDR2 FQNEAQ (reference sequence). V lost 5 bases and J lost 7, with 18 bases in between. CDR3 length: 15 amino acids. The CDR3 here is CASSPPSGRGNEQFF. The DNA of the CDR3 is TGTGCCAGCAGCCCCCCCAGCGGGCGAGGTAATGAGCAGTTCTTC.

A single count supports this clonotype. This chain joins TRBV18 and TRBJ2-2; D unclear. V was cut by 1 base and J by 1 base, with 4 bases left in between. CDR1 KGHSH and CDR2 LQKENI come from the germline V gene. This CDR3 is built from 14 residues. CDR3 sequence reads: CASSPLGNTGELFF. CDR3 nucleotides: TGTGCCAGCTCACCACTGGGGAACACCGGGGAGCTGTTTTTT.

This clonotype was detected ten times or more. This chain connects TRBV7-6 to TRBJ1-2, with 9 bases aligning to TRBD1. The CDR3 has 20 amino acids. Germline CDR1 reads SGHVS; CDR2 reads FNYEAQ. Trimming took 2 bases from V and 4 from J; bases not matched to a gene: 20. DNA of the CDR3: TGTGCCAGCAGCTTATTCCCAGACCGGGACAGGGACCTGGGGTGCTATGGCTACACCTTC. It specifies CASSLFPDRDRDLGCYGYTF.

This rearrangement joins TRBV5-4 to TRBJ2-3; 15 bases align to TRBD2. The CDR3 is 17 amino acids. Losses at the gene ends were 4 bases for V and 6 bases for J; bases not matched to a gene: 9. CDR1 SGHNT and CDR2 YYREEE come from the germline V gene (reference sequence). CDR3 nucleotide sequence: TGTGCCAGCAGCCCAGGACTAGCGGGAGGGCCGGAGGATACGCAGTATTTT. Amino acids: CASSPGLAGGPEDTQYF.

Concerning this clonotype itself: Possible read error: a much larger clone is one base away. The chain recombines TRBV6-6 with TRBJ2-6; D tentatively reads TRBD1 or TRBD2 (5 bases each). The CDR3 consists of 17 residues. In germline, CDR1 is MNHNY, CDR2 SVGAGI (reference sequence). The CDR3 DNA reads TGTGCCAGCACAAGGGACGCGGCCTCCTCTGGGGCCAACGTCCGGACTTTC. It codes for CASTRDAASSGANVRTF.

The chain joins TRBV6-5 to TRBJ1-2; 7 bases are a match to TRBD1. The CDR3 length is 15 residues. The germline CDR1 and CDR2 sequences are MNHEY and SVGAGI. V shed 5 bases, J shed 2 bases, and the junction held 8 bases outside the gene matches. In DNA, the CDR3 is TGTGCCAGCAGTCCTACGCGGACAGGAAACTATGGCTACACCTTC. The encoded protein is CASSPTRTGNYGYTF.